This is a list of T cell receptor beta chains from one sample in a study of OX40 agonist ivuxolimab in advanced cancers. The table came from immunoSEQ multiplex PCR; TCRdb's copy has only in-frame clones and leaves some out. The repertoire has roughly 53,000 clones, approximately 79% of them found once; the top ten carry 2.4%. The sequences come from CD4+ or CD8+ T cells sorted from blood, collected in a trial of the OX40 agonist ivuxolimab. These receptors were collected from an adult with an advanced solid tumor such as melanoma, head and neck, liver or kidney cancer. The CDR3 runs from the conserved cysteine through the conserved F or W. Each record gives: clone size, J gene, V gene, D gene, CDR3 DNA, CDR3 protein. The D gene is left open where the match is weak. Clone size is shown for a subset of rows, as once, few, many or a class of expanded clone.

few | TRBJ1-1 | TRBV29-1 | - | TGCAGCGTGGGGCGCAACGGTGAAGCTTTCTTT | CSVGRNGEAFF
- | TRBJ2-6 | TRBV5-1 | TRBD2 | TGCGCCAGCAGCTTGGGCTGGCTAGCGGGAGTCGGTGGGGCCAACGTCCTGACTTTC | CASSLGWLAGVGGANVLTF
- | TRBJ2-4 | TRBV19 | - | TGTGCCAGTAGTACCCAGCCGGTCCCTCTAGCCAAAAACATTCAGTACTTC | CASSTQPVPLAKNIQYF
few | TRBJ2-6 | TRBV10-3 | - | TGTGCCATCAGTGAGTCGGGTTCTGGGGCCAACGTCCTGACTTTC | CAISESGSGANVLTF
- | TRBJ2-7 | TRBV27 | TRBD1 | TGTGCCAGCAGTTTATCCCGGACAGGGACGAACGAGCAGTACTTC | CASSLSRTGTNEQYF
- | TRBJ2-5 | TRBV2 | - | TGTGCCAGCAGGGAGGAGACCCAGTACTTC | CASREETQYF
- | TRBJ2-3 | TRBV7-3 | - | TGTGCCAGCAGCCTATCCAAAAGCACAGATACGCAGTATTTT | CASSLSKSTDTQYF
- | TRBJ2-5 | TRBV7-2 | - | TGTGCCAGCAGCTTAGCGGTCTCCCAAGAGACCCAGTACTTC | CASSLAVSQETQYF
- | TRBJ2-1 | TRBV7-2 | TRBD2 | TGTGCCAGCAGCTTAGCCGGCGGGAGTGTTTCCTACAATGAGCAGTTCTTC | CASSLAGGSVSYNEQFF
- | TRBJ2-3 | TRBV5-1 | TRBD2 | TGCGCCAGCAGGCGGGAGGCCTACACAGATACGCAGTATTTT | CASRREAYTDTQYF
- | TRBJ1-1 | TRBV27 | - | TGTGCCAGCAGTTTACAACAGGGAACATTGGGGCCGAACACTGAAGCTTTCTTT | CASSLQQGTLGPNTEAFF
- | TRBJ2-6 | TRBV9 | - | TGTGCCAGCAGCCGCTCCCTCGGGTCTGGGGCCAACGTCCTGACTTTC | CASSRSLGSGANVLTF
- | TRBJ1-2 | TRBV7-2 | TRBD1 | TGTGCCAGCAGCCCGCGACAGGGCTTGAACCTTTGGGGCTACACCTTC | CASSPRQGLNLWGYTF
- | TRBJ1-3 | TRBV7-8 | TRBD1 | TGTGCCAGCAGCTTAACCCGACAGGGTTCCTCTGGAAACACCATATATTTT | CASSLTRQGSSGNTIYF
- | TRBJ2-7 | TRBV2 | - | TGTGCCAGCAAGGGGGGGGGTACCTACGAGCAGTACTTC | CASKGGGTYEQYF
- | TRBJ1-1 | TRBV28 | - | TGTGCCAGCAGTTCCTATTGGGGGGCAGGGCAGAACACTGAAGCTTTCTTT | CASSSYWGAGQNTEAFF
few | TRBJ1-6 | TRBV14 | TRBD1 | TGTGCCAGCAGGGGACAGGGTATCTCACCCCTCCACTTT | CASRGQGISPLHF